This is a list of T cell receptor beta chains from one sample in a study of regulatory T cells in long-lasting Graves disease. From the multiplex PCR reads, TCRdb called clonotypes with MiXCR, one entry per CDR3 protein. The sample holds 350,000 to 450,000 distinct CDR3 sequences; more than 13% are singletons and the top ten take approximately 15%. The same sample was also studied in work on T cells in Graves' hyperthyroidism and ophthalmopathy.

Here the sequenced sample was peripheral blood mononuclear cells (PBMCs), taken at new diagnosis, from a patient treated with antithyroid drugs. All receptors derive from a woman in her 30s with Graves disease. Each CDR3 is given with its conserved first and last residue. The order of the fields is J gene, V gene, CDR3 length, D gene, clone size, CDR3 protein, CDR3 DNA. A D gene is named only where the DNA matches it firmly. Size values are once, few and many counts, or a class for expanded clones, and some rows have none.

TRBJ2-5	TRBV11-1	12	-	many	CASSLEGETQYF	TGTGCCAGCAGCTTAGAGGGAGAGACCCAGTACTTC
TRBJ2-1	TRBV27	15	-	-	CASSWSWDAPSEQFF	TGTGCCAGCAGTTGGTCCTGGGACGCACCCTCAGAGCAGTTCTTC
TRBJ2-5	TRBV6-1	17	TRBD2	many	CASSLSASGSRQETQYF	TGTGCCAGCAGCCTCAGCGCTAGCGGGAGTCGCCAAGAGACCCAGTACTTC
TRBJ1-2	TRBV2	15	-	many	CASRGVGGGTYGYTF	TGTGCCAGCAGGGGGGTAGGGGGGGGGACCTATGGCTACACCTTC
TRBJ2-1	TRBV12-5	18	TRBD2	few	CASGLTPSGRALYNEQFF	TGTGCTAGTGGTTTGACCCCTAGCGGGAGGGCCCTCTACAATGAGCAGTTCTTC
TRBJ2-3	TRBV15	14	-	many	CATSHGVTPDTQYF	TGTGCCACCTCTCACGGGGTGACCCCAGATACGCAGTATTTT
TRBJ2-5	TRBV19	16	-	-	CASSPRRLSRSETQYF	TGTGCCAGTAGTCCGCGCCGACTGAGCCGTTCAGAGACCCAGTACTTC
TRBJ1-1	TRBV4-1	16	-	few	CASSQAHRRLLTEAFF	TGCGCCAGCAGCCAAGCACACAGGCGCCTCCTAACTGAAGCTTTCTTT
TRBJ2-5	TRBV6-1	15	TRBD2	-	CASSWTRQKGETQYF	TGTGCCAGCAGCTGGACTAGGCAAAAAGGGGAGACCCAGTACTTC
TRBJ1-5	TRBV30	14	TRBD1	many	CAGQGGDGNQPQHF	TGTGCCGGACAGGGGGGTGACGGCAATCAGCCCCAGCATTTT
TRBJ1-2	TRBV12-3/TRBV12-4	15	-	few	CASSLARAGNYGYTF	TGTGCCAGCAGTTTGGCCAGGGCCGGAAACTATGGCTATACCTTC
TRBJ1-5	TRBV9	14	-	many	CASSSTDGNQPQHF	TGTGCCAGCAGTTCGACAGATGGCAATCAGCCCCAGCATTTT
TRBJ1-4	TRBV3-1	14	-	many	CASSQDWANGKLFF	TGTGCCAGCAGCCAAGATTGGGCTAACGGGAAACTGTTTTTT
TRBJ2-1	TRBV11-2	17	-	many	CASSLTKGVSSYNEQFF	TGTGCCAGCAGCTTAACAAAAGGGGTCAGCTCCTACAATGAGCAGTTCTTC
TRBJ2-7	TRBV7-9	15	-	many	CASSSPPIGNYEQYF	TGTGCCAGCAGCTCCCCCCCCATCGGGAACTACGAGCAGTACTTC
TRBJ1-1	TRBV19	15	-	few	CASSIHGEVETEAFF	TGTGCCAGTAGTATTCATGGGGAGGTAGAGACTGAAGCTTTCTTT
TRBJ2-7	TRBV7-9	16	-	few	CASSLGRLGRINEQYF	TGTGCCAGCAGCTTAGGCCGACTAGGGAGAATTAACGAGCAGTACTTC
TRBJ2-5	TRBV7-2	13	-	many	CASSFVVMETQYF	TGTGCCAGCAGCTTTGTCGTTATGGAGACCCAGTACTTC
TRBJ1-2	TRBV29-1	15	-	-	CSIEGDLGAAYGYTF	TGCAGCATTGAAGGGGATCTGGGGGCGGCCTATGGCTACACCTTC
TRBJ2-3	TRBV14	16	-	many	CASSQEGWDYTDTQYF	TGTGCCAGCAGCCAGGAAGGGTGGGATTACACAGATACGCAGTATTTT
TRBJ2-7	TRBV11-2	17	TRBD2	-	CASSTTGTSGRSYEQYF	TGTGCCAGCAGCACGACCGGGACTAGCGGGAGGTCCTACGAGCAGTACTTC
TRBJ2-5	TRBV3-1	14	-	-	CASSYGPGLETQYF	TGTGCCAGCAGTTACGGACCCGGGCTAGAGACCCAGTACTTC
TRBJ2-2	TRBV20-1	15	TRBD2	few	CSASRLAGRGGELFF	TGCAGTGCTAGTAGGCTAGCGGGACGGGGCGGGGAGCTGTTTTTT
TRBJ2-5	TRBV6-5	14	-	many	CASSYSIVPGTQYF	TGTGCCAGCAGTTACTCGATTGTTCCAGGGACCCAGTACTTC
TRBJ1-1	TRBV7-9	14	-	many	CASSLEGRNIEAFF	TGTGCCAGCAGCTTAGAGGGGCGAAATATTGAAGCTTTCTTT
TRBJ2-2	TRBV20-1	13	-	many	CSARSGSTGELFF	TGCAGTGCTAGATCAGGGAGCACCGGGGAGCTGTTTTTT
TRBJ2-5	TRBV7-2	13	-	-	CASRFGREETQYF	TGTGCCAGCAGGTTTGGGCGGGAAGAGACCCAGTACTTC
TRBJ1-5	TRBV4-1	17	-	-	CASSQDRGSPLYQPQHF	TGCGCCAGCAGCCAAGATCGGGGGTCTCCCCTCTATCAGCCCCAGCATTTT
TRBJ1-2	TRBV7-9	16	TRBD1	many	CASSPRQGPTNYGYTF	TGTGCCAGCAGCCCTCGACAGGGACCGACTAACTATGGCTACACCTTC
TRBJ1-2	TRBV6-5	15	-	many	CASSYSIGQSYGYTF	TGTGCCAGCAGTTACTCGATCGGACAGAGCTATGGCTACACCTTC
TRBJ2-7	TRBV7-9	13	-	many	CASSSQGINEQYF	TGTGCCAGCAGCTCCCAGGGGATCAACGAGCAGTACTTC
TRBJ2-2	TRBV20-1	16	-	many	CSARAPGIGSTGELFF	TGCAGTGCTAGAGCCCCGGGTATAGGATCCACCGGGGAGCTGTTTTTT
TRBJ2-7	TRBV20-1	13	-	many	CSALSRGWGEQYF	TGCAGTGCCCTATCCCGGGGGTGGGGCGAGCAGTACTTC
TRBJ1-1	TRBV11-2	16	-	-	CASSAGTGLMNTEAFF	TGTGCCAGCAGCGCCGGAACAGGCCTGATGAACACTGAAGCTTTCTTT
TRBJ1-2	TRBV5-1	14	-	few	CASSLAGANYGYTF	TGCGCCAGCAGCTTAGCAGGAGCTAACTATGGCTACACCTTC
TRBJ2-7	TRBV20-1	13	-	many	CSAESASTYEQYF	TGCAGTGCCGAATCAGCGTCGACCTACGAGCAGTACTTC
TRBJ2-5	TRBV6-2/TRBV6-3	15	-	many	CASSYSTLGSETQYF	TGTGCCAGCAGTTACTCCACCCTAGGGAGTGAGACCCAGTACTTC
TRBJ2-1	TRBV14	15	TRBD2	many	CASSQALAGGPQQFF	TGTGCCAGCAGCCAAGCGCTAGCGGGAGGGCCGCAACAGTTCTTC
TRBJ1-2	TRBV30	14	TRBD1	few	CAWKAAGGVHGYTF	TGTGCCTGGAAGGCGGCAGGGGGCGTCCATGGCTACACCTTC
TRBJ2-1	TRBV6-1	15	-	many	CASSTRDLHGNEQFF	TGTGCCAGCAGTACACGGGACCTACATGGGAATGAGCAGTTCTTC
TRBJ2-2	TRBV18	14	-	many	CASSRRTKCGELFF	TGTGCCAGCTCACGGCGGACTAAGTGCGGGGAGCTGTTTTTT
TRBJ1-6	TRBV28	15	TRBD1	many	CASSPDHRGNSPLHF	TGTGCCAGCAGTCCAGATCACAGGGGTAATTCACCCCTCCACTTT
TRBJ2-7	TRBV18	13	-	many	CASSPLPSYEQYF	TGTGCCAGCTCACCCCTCCCCTCCTACGAGCAGTACTTC
TRBJ2-5	TRBV11-1	12	-	few	CASSGPRETQYF	TGCGCCAGCAGTGGGCCACGGGAGACCCAGTACTTC
TRBJ1-2	TRBV25-1	13	-	-	CASSQGFTYGYTF	TGTGCCAGCTCCCAGGGATTTACTTATGGCTACACCTTC
TRBJ2-1	TRBV6-1	14	-	-	CASSEGRVINEQFF	TGTGCCAGCAGTGAAGGACGGGTGATCAATGAGCAGTTCTTC
TRBJ2-2	TRBV24-1	14	-	many	CATSPGTSTGELFF	TGTGCCACCAGTCCTGGGACCAGCACCGGGGAGCTGTTTTTT
TRBJ1-5	TRBV28	17	TRBD1	-	CASSWGQGAFSNQPQHF	TGTGCCAGCAGTTGGGGGCAGGGGGCGTTTAGCAATCAGCCCCAGCATTTT
TRBJ2-7	TRBV20-1	14	-	many	CSARDPFSSYEQYF	TGCAGTGCTAGAGATCCTTTCAGCTCCTACGAGCAGTACTTC
TRBJ2-7	TRBV5-1	13	TRBD2	-	CASKIAGHYEQYF	TGCGCCAGCAAAATAGCGGGGCACTACGAGCAGTACTTC
TRBJ1-1	TRBV19	15	TRBD1	-	CASSTTGAGDTEAFF	TGTGCCAGTAGTACTACAGGGGCAGGGGACACTGAAGCTTTCTTT
TRBJ2-1	TRBV19	15	TRBD2	many	CASSEPLAGENEQFF	TGTGCCAGTAGTGAACCGCTAGCGGGAGAAAATGAGCAGTTCTTC
TRBJ2-7	TRBV20-1	14	-	few	CSVRVGGWGYEQYF	TGCAGTGTTAGAGTTGGGGGCTGGGGTTACGAGCAGTACTTC
TRBJ2-7	TRBV20-1	13	-	few	CSARPGVGYEQYF	TGCAGTGCCCGCCCGGGGGTTGGGTACGAGCAGTACTTC
TRBJ2-3	TRBV30	12	-	many	CAWSVGGTTQYF	TGTGCCTGGAGTGTTGGGGGAACTACGCAGTATTTT
TRBJ2-7	TRBV19	13	-	many	CASSIRDTYEQYF	TGTGCCAGTAGTATCCGGGACACCTACGAGCAGTACTTC
TRBJ2-5	TRBV15	12	-	few	CATGAPRETQYF	TGTGCCACCGGAGCCCCAAGAGAGACCCAGTACTTC